The 18 T cell receptor beta chains reported below all come from one sample, sequenced in a study of cytomegalovirus exposure and HLA in healthy donors. A multiplex PCR was run with 60 Vbeta primers and 13 Jbeta primers. The table came from immunoSEQ multiplex PCR; TCRdb's copy has only in-frame clones and leaves some out. The table has around 170,000 clones, roughly 70% seen once. The sequenced sample consisted of PBMCs. The receptor set was obtained from a girl aged 10 to 17 in good health and CMV-seronegative.

The chain joins TRBV5-1 to TRBJ2-1; D unresolved. The CDR3 consists of 12 residues. Trimming took 6 bases from V and 8 from J, leaving 12 bases between them. Germline V lookup: CDR1 SGHRS, CDR2 YFSETQ. In nucleotides, the CDR3 is TGCGCCAGCAACCAGGCTGGCGATGAGCAGTTCTTC. Translating it yields CASNQAGDEQFF.

This chain uses TRBV4-1 with TRBJ2-5, with 9 positions matching TRBD2. This CDR3 contains 13 residues. The J segment lost 4 bases and the V segment lost 5 bases, leaving 2 bases of the junction unmatched. Germline assignment: CDR1 MGHRA and CDR2 YSYEKL. The CDR3 protein is CASSELAGETQYF. DNA for the CDR3: TGCGCCAGCAGCGAACTAGCGGGAGAGACCCAGTACTTC.

This clone was counted a single time. V and J are TRBV5-6 and TRBJ1-5, with 7 bases aligning to TRBD1. Germline-derived CDR1 and CDR2 are SGHDT and YYEEEE. The CDR3 has 15 amino acids. V shed 1 base, J shed 9 bases, and the junction held 10 bases outside the gene matches. The CDR3 loop reads CASSLFNRGDGPQHF. DNA of the CDR3: TGTGCCAGCAGCTTGTTCAACAGGGGTGATGGGCCCCAGCATTTT.

This chain connects TRBV29-1 to TRBJ1-2, with D possibly matching TRBD1 (5 bases). This CDR3 contains 12 residues. Per the germline V gene, CDR1 is SQVTM and CDR2 is ANQGSEA. The germline V and J ends were trimmed by 4 bases and 5 bases, with 11 bases remaining between them. In DNA form, the CDR3 reads TGCAGCGTTGGCAGGGCGGGATATGGCTACACCTTC. Translated: CSVGRAGYGYTF.

This clone came up a few times. The chain recombines TRBV5-1 with TRBJ2-3; D is undetermined. CDR1 is SGHRS, CDR2 YFSETQ, per germline. V lost 2 bases to trimming and J lost 1 base, with 2 bases between them. This CDR3 contains 12 residues. The CDR3 region is CASSFGTDTQYF. The CDR3 DNA reads TGCGCCAGCAGCTTCGGCACAGATACGCAGTATTTT.

The chain joins TRBV5-1 to TRBJ1-6, with D uncertain. The CDR3 has 16 residues. Germline loops: CDR1 SGHRS, CDR2 YFSETQ. V was shortened by 0 bases and J by 4 bases, with 11 bases between the two germline ends. CDR3 region: CASSLELVRYNSPLHF. DNA of the CDR3: TGCGCCAGCAGCTTGGAGTTGGTCAGGTATAATTCACCCCTCCACTTT. Full variable domain (missing parts from reference TRBV5-1 and TRBJ1-6): KAGVTQTPRYLIKTRGQQVTLSCSPISGHRSVSWYQQTPGQGLQFLFEYFSETQRNKGNFPGRFSGRQFSNSRSEMNVSTLELGDSALYLCASSLELVRYNSPLHFGNGTRLTVT.

The chain couples TRBV7-8 to TRBJ2-5, with 7 nucleotides matching TRBD2. CDR3 length equals 16 residues. The trim removed 8 bases at V and 0 bases at J, leaving 12 bases unmatched. Looked up from germline, CDR1 is SGHVS and CDR2 is FQNEAQ. In nucleotides, the CDR3 is TGTGCCAGCTTTTCGGGGCTAGCGGATTACCAAGAGACCCAGTACTTC. It yields the protein CASFSGLADYQETQYF. The full variable domain, rest sourced from reference TRBV7-8 and TRBJ2-5, is GAGVSQSPRYKVAKRGQDVALRCDPISGHVSLFWYQQALGQGPEFLTYFQNEAQLDKSGLPSDRFFAERPEGSVSTLKIQRTQQEDSAVYLCASFSGLADYQETQYFGPGTRLLVL.

This clone has more than one count but fewer than ten. V gene TRBV5-1 combines with J gene TRBJ1-5, with D unclear. Germline CDR1 is SGHRS and CDR2 is YFSETQ. Trimming removed 0 bases at V and 9 bases at J, with 13 bases between. The length of the CDR3 is 14 residues. The DNA of the CDR3 is TGCGCCAGCAGCTTGGAGGAGGGCCCAGGGCCCCAGCATTTT. Its translation is CASSLEEGPGPQHF. The full variable domain, rest sourced from reference TRBV5-1 and TRBJ1-5, is KAGVTQTPRYLIKTRGQQVTLSCSPISGHRSVSWYQQTPGQGLQFLFEYFSETQRNKGNFPGRFSGRQFSNSRSEMNVSTLELGDSALYLCASSLEEGPGPQHFGDGTRLSIL.

This chain uses TRBV28 with TRBJ2-3, with 7 bases aligning to TRBD1. The trim removed 5 bases at V and 1 base at J, leaving 3 bases unmatched. This CDR3 region has 14 residues. Germline CDR1 MDHEN, CDR2 SYDVKM. As DNA, the CDR3 is TGTGCCAGCAGTATAGGACAGGGCACAGATACGCAGTATTTT. It encodes CASSIGQGTDTQYF.

CDR3 sequence (DNA): TGTGCCAGCTCACCAGGAGACGGGGAGGGAATTGGCTACACCTTC. Translation: CASSPGDGEGIGYTF. The rearrangement uses TRBV18 and TRBJ1-2; no clear D gene. The V gene's germline CDR1 is KGHSH and CDR2 LQKENI. The CDR3 is 15 residues long. V gave up 2 bases and J gave up 7 bases, with 17 bases separating them.

This clone was observed a handful of times. This chain uses TRBV5-1 with TRBJ2-7; no reliable D call. The CDR3 sequence is 14 residues long. Germline CDR1 reads SGHRS; CDR2 reads YFSETQ. V was clipped by 2 bases and J by 1 base, with 10 bases between them. The CDR3: CASSFQALSYEQYF. The CDR3 DNA reads TGCGCCAGCAGCTTCCAGGCTCTGTCCTACGAGCAGTACTTC.

The V gene is TRBV15, the J gene TRBJ1-1, with D possibly matching TRBD1 (6 bases). V gave up 7 bases and J gave up 0 bases, with 9 bases separating them. The CDR3 is made up of 13 amino acids. Per the germline V gene, CDR1 is LNHNV and CDR2 is YYDKDF (reference sequence). CDR3 bases: TGTGCCACCACGAGGGGGATGAACACTGAAGCTTTCTTT. Protein product: CATTRGMNTEAFF.

The V and J genes are TRBV6-5 and TRBJ1-5, with D possibly matching TRBD1 (5 bases). The V end lost 10 bases, the J end lost 4 bases, and 20 bases lay between the germline ends. CDR3 length equals 15 residues. Germline V gives CDR1 MNHEY, CDR2 SVGAGI. CDR3 bases: TGTGCCACCTCCCCCAGGTGGGGGGTTAATCAGCCCCAGCATTTT. It encodes CATSPRWGVNQPQHF.

This clone showed up just a few times. The chain joins TRBV6-5 to TRBJ1-2; no reliable D call. Deletions cut 5 bases from V and 8 bases from J, with 15 bases between. Germline V gives CDR1 MNHEY, CDR2 SVGAGI. This CDR3 has 13 residues. As DNA, the CDR3 is TGTGCCAGCAGTCGACGGTTCCCCGGGGGCTACACCTTC. Protein sequence: CASSRRFPGGYTF.

This chain links TRBV18 with TRBJ2-3; TRBD1 matches 9 bases. The ends lost 6 bases at V and 5 bases at J; junction bases unmatched: 9. Per the germline V gene, CDR1 is KGHSH and CDR2 is LQKENI. The CDR3 has 15 residues. CDR3: CASSHSGQGEDTQYF. The CDR3 region has the DNA TGTGCCAGCTCGCACTCGGGACAGGGAGAAGATACGCAGTATTTT.

The chain has TRBV5-6 and TRBJ1-2; no definite D call. V shed 4 bases and J shed 5 bases, with 18 bases lying between them. The V gene's germline CDR1 is SGHDT and CDR2 YYEEEE. The CDR3 extends over 15 amino acids. The CDR3 DNA reads as TGTGCCAGCAGCACGGCTGTCAGGCTCAAATATGGCTACACCTTC. It codes for CASSTAVRLKYGYTF.

The CDR3 nucleotides are TGTGCCAGCAGCCGCGAACAGGGGGCGGCCACAGATACGCAGTATTTT. Translated: CASSREQGAATDTQYF. This chain joins TRBV7-8 and TRBJ2-3; TRBD1 agrees at 9 bases. This CDR3 contains 16 residues. The ends lost 5 bases at V and 2 bases at J; junction bases unmatched: 8. Germline V gives CDR1 SGHVS, CDR2 FQNEAQ. The variable domain in full, completed from reference TRBV7-8 and TRBJ2-3, reads GAGVSQSPRYKVAKRGQDVALRCDPISGHVSLFWYQQALGQGPEFLTYFQNEAQLDKSGLPSDRFFAERPEGSVSTLKIQRTQQEDSAVYLCASSREQGAATDTQYFGPGTRLTVL.

The gene calls are TRBV6-5 and TRBJ2-5; 15 positions match TRBD2. V shed 7 bases and J 5 bases; nucleotides not matched to a gene: 5. Germline CDR1 reads MNHEY; CDR2 reads SVGAGI. The CDR3 covers 15 residues. CDR3 coding DNA: TGTGCCAGCACCGGACTAGCGGGGGGGACGGAGACCCAGTACTTC. Translating it yields CASTGLAGGTETQYF.